The clone carrying this T cell receptor beta chain was seen only once. The data were taken from a study of blood T cell repertoires in COVID-19. Study at large: Sources were T cells, B-cell-depleted T cells, or PBMCs; the material itself was cDNA or gDNA.

The assay was immunoSEQ multiplex PCR, and TCRdb's table has in-frame clones only and misses some. Among under 150,000 clones listed, around 83% were seen once. Trimming pared 10 bases from V and 3 bases from J, leaving 16 bases between. CDR3 length: 13 residues. Germline CDR1 and CDR2: WSHSY and SAAADI. The specimen sequenced was peripheral blood. The clonotype originates from a man between 35 and 55 years old with acute or convalescent COVID-19. V is TRBV10-2 and J is TRBJ2-7; TRBD2 is a possible D gene (6 bases). In DNA form, the CDR3 reads TGCGCCACCGCCGGGACTGTCCTCTACGAGCAGTACTTC. As protein: CATAGTVLYEQYF.